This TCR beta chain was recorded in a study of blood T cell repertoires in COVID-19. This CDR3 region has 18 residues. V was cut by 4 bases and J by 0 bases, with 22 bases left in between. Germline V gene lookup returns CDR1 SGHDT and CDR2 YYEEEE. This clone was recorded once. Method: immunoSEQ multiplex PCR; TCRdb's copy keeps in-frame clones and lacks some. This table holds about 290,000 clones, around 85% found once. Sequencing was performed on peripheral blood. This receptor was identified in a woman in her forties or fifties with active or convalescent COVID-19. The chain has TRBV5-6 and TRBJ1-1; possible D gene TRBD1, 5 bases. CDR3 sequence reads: CASSRPGPGGFMNTEAFF. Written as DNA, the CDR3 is TGTGCCAGCAGCCGGCCGGGGCCCGGAGGGTTTATGAACACTGAAGCTTTCTTT.